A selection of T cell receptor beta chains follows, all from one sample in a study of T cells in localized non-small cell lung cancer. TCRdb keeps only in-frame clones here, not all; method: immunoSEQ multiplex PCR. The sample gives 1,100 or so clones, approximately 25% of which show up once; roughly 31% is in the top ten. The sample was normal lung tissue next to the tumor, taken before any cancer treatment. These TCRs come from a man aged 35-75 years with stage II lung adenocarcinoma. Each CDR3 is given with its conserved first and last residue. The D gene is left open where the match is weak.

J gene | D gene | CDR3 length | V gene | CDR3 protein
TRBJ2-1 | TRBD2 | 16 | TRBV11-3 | CASSRNLVAGDNEQFF
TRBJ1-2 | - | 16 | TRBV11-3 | CASSFFGNQDLYGYTF
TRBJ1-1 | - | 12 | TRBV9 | CASTVVTGEAFF
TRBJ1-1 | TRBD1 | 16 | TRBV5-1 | CASSSDRQGAHTEAFF
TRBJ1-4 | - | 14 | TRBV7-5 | CASSKGQLNEKLFF
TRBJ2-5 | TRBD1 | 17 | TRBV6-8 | CASSYSFRGGGQETQYF
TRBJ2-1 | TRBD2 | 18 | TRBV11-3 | CASSFEQAGVSSYNEQFF
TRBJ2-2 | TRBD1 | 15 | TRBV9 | CASSPQGAQTGELFF
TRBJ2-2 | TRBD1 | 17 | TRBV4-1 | CASSQVPGTGVAGELFF
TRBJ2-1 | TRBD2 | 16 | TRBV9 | CASRTPSGGGYNEQFF
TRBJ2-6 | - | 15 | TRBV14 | CASSLRVDGVNVLTF
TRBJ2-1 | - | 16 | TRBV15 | CATSRDRDSAYNEQFF
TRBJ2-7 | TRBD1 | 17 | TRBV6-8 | CASSYTWDRVGPYEQYF
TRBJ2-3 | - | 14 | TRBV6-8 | CASSAETGSDTQYF
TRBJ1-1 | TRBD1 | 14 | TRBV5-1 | CASSPTDRETEAFF
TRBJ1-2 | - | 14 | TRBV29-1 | CSVEEGERFGGYTF
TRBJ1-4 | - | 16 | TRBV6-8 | CASSYSFTATNEKLFF
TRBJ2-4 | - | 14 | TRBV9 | CASSESKAKNIQYF
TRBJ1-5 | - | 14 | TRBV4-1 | CASSQAGTNQPQHF
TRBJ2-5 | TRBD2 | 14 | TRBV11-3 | CASSLWTSQETQYF
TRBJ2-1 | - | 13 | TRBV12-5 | CASTQGLNNEQFF
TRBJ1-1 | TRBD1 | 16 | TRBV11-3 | CASRPRGRLGDTEAFF
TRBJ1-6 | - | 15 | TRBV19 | CASSPRQDGNSPLHF
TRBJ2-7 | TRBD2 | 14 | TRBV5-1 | CASSPSTSGDEQYF
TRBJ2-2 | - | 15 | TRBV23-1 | CASSQDSGTTGELFF
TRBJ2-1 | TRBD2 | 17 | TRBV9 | CASSAPGTSGGSNEQFF
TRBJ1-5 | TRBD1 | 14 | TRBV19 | CASSTTGGNQPQHF
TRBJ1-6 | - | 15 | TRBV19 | CASSIGQGANSPLHF
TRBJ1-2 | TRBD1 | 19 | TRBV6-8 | CASSYSGLPGQGGISGYTF
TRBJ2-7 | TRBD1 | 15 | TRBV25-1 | CASITPGQGSDEQYF
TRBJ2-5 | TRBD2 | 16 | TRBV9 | CASSVGGVAGIETQYF
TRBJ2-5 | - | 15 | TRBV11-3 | CASSLGAGIGETQYF
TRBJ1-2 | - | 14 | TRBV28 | CASRAGARTYGYTF
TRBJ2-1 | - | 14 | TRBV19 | CASSRTEIYNEQFF
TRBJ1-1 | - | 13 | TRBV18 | CASSQTDNTEAFF
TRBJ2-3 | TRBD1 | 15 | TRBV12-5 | CASGFDRGRRDTQYF
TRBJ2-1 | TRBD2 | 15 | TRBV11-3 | CASSSGLAGVNEQFF
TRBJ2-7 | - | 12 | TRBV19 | CASSRWGYEQYF